The rows below give T cell receptor beta chains drawn from one sample of a study of vaccination and CD4 T cells after COVID-19. TCRdb called the PCR reads again in MiXCR, with one record for every CDR3 protein. The top ten clones hold more than 5% of a sample with around 28,000 distinct CDR3 sequences, over 40% of them seen once. The sequencing here drew on CD4+ T cells from blood, taken about 7 months after SARS-CoV-2 vaccination. The origin of the receptors is a human donor who had recovered from COVID-19. Each CDR3 is given with its conserved first and last residue. D genes are given only for firm matches. Clone size is stated in some rows and not others, as once, few, many or a class when expanded.

j_call	clone_size	v_call	d_call	cdr3_aa	cdr3_nt
TRBJ1-2	.	TRBV29-1	.	CSVGGGHGYTF	TGCAGCGTTGGTGGGGGCCATGGCTACACCTTC
TRBJ1-1	.	TRBV2	TRBD1	CASSGQGGNTEAFF	TGTGCCAGCAGTGGACAGGGGGGGAACACTGAAGCTTTCTTT
TRBJ2-7	.	TRBV7-6	.	CASSLSLGGSYEQYF	TGTGCCAGCAGCTTATCCCTTGGTGGGTCCTACGAGCAGTACTTC
TRBJ1-5	.	TRBV7-9	.	CASSLGRFRDGYQPQHF	TGTGCCAGCAGCTTGGGACGTTTTAGAGACGGTTACCAGCCCCAGCATTTT
TRBJ2-7	.	TRBV19	.	CASGPRGSSYEQYF	TGTGCCAGTGGCCCCCGGGGCTCCTCCTACGAGCAGTACTTC
TRBJ2-7	.	TRBV6-5	TRBD1	CASSWTGLAYEQYF	TGTGCCAGCAGTTGGACAGGGCTTGCATACGAGCAGTACTTC
TRBJ1-6	.	TRBV20-1	.	CSASLDPGDSPLHF	TGCAGTGCTAGCCTGGACCCGGGCGACTCACCCCTCCACTTT
TRBJ1-1	.	TRBV7-3	.	CASSLMAGRDTEAFF	TGTGCCAGCAGCTTAATGGCAGGGCGGGACACTGAAGCTTTCTTT
TRBJ2-1	.	TRBV7-2	.	CASSLVAGLSYNEQFF	TGTGCCAGCAGCTTAGTGGCGGGACTGTCCTACAATGAGCAGTTCTTC
TRBJ1-5	few	TRBV7-8	TRBD1	CASSLGQALNQPQHF	TGTGCCAGCAGCCTCGGACAGGCTCTAAATCAGCCCCAGCATTTT
TRBJ2-7	.	TRBV10-1	.	CASSDVPTGAYEQYF	TGCGCCAGCAGTGATGTCCCGACAGGCGCCTACGAGCAGTACTTC
TRBJ2-7	.	TRBV28	TRBD1	CASSSPLNRGGYEQYF	TGTGCCAGCAGTTCTCCTCTAAACAGGGGCGGCTACGAGCAGTACTTC
TRBJ2-5	.	TRBV27	.	CASSKEGQGGETQYF	TGTGCCAGCAGCAAAGAGGGACAAGGGGGAGAGACCCAGTACTTC
TRBJ1-2	once	TRBV2	.	CASRVNYGYTF	TGTGCCAGCAGGGTAAACTATGGCTACACCTTC
TRBJ2-1	.	TRBV20-1	TRBD2	CSARVPSGRSEQFF	TGCAGTGCTAGAGTTCCTAGCGGGAGGAGTGAGCAGTTCTTC
TRBJ2-7	.	TRBV15	.	CATSRDLGQSYEQYF	TGTGCCACCAGCAGAGATCTGGGCCAGTCCTACGAGCAGTACTTC
TRBJ2-1	.	TRBV19	.	CASSRGVTEQFF	TGTGCCAGTAGTCGAGGGGTGACTGAGCAGTTCTTC
TRBJ2-5	.	TRBV7-9	.	CASSTPGGQKETQYF	TGTGCCAGCAGCACCCCCGGCGGGCAGAAAGAGACCCAGTACTTC
TRBJ2-1	.	TRBV15	.	CATSRDKGTGNEQFF	TGTGCCACCAGCAGAGATAAGGGTACGGGGAATGAGCAGTTCTTC
TRBJ2-4	once	TRBV20-1	.	CSAREVGGGGPLAKNIQYF	TGCAGTGCTAGAGAAGTCGGGGGAGGGGGGCCCTTAGCCAAAAACATTCAGTACTTC
TRBJ1-2	few	TRBV7-9	.	CASSIDTGLGYTF	TGTGCCAGCAGTATCGACACAGGACTGGGCTACACCTTC
TRBJ2-5	.	TRBV28	.	CASSFGTVKTQYF	TGTGCCAGCAGTTTCGGGACGGTGAAGACCCAGTACTTC
TRBJ1-5	.	TRBV4-2	.	CASSQDLRGAQPQHF	TGTGCCAGCAGCCAAGATTTGAGGGGTGCTCAGCCCCAGCATTTT
TRBJ2-1	once	TRBV21-1	.	CASSPRDRALTIGQFF	TGTGCCAGCAGCCCCCGGGACAGGGCCCTTACAATTGGGCAGTTCTTC
TRBJ1-1	.	TRBV27	.	CASSFGWAGENTEAFF	TGTGCCAGCAGTTTCGGATGGGCAGGGGAGAACACTGAAGCTTTCTTT
TRBJ1-2	.	TRBV10-3	.	CAILSGQPNPDGYTF	TGTGCCATCCTGAGTGGACAGCCTAATCCTGATGGCTACACCTTC
TRBJ2-2	.	TRBV28	.	CATHQPAGRHTGELFF	TGTGCCACTCACCAGCCGGCGGGCAGGCACACCGGGGAGCTGTTTTTT
TRBJ2-7	.	TRBV7-8	TRBD2	CASSLDPSGRPGYF	TGTGCCAGCAGCTTAGATCCTAGCGGGAGGCCTGGGTACTTC
TRBJ2-7	.	TRBV15	TRBD2	CATSRLAANYEQYF	TGTGCCACCAGCAGACTAGCGGCTAACTACGAGCAGTACTTC
TRBJ2-7	.	TRBV15	TRBD1	CATSRKSTGHYEQYF	TGTGCCACCAGCAGGAAGTCGACAGGGCACTACGAGCAGTACTTC
TRBJ1-2	.	TRBV7-8	TRBD1	CASSPGTGGNYGYTF	TGTGCCAGCAGCCCAGGGACAGGGGGCAACTATGGCTACACCTTC
TRBJ2-1	.	TRBV7-9	TRBD2	CASSHLSGRVYNEQFF	TGTGCCAGCAGCCACCTCAGCGGGAGGGTTTACAATGAGCAGTTCTTC
TRBJ1-2	.	TRBV24-1	.	CATSNQGGYGYTF	TGTGCCACCAGTAATCAGGGCGGCTATGGCTACACCTTC
TRBJ2-2	.	TRBV20-1	.	CSAYNLGLGELFF	TGCAGTGCCTATAACCTAGGCCTGGGGGAGCTGTTTTTT
TRBJ2-5	few	TRBV7-6	.	CASSLAGGGGETQYF	TGTGCCAGCAGCTTAGCTGGGGGGGGCGGGGAGACCCAGTACTTC
TRBJ1-1	.	TRBV2	.	CASSQGHTEAFF	TGTGCCAGCAGTCAGGGTCACACTGAAGCTTTCTTT
TRBJ1-5	.	TRBV7-6	.	CASSSTGTNQPQHF	TGTGCCAGCAGCTCTACAGGGACCAATCAGCCCCAGCATTTT
TRBJ1-1	.	TRBV10-3	.	CAISDSYAGDNAEAFF	TGTGCCATCAGTGACTCCTACGCAGGGGATAATGCTGAAGCTTTCTTT
TRBJ1-2	.	TRBV28	.	CASSSPLRASNYGYTF	TGTGCCAGCAGTTCCCCGTTAAGGGCTTCGAACTATGGCTACACCTTC
TRBJ2-2	.	TRBV7-3	TRBD2	CASSPGLARTGELFF	TGTGCCAGCAGCCCGGGACTAGCGAGGACCGGGGAGCTGTTTTTT